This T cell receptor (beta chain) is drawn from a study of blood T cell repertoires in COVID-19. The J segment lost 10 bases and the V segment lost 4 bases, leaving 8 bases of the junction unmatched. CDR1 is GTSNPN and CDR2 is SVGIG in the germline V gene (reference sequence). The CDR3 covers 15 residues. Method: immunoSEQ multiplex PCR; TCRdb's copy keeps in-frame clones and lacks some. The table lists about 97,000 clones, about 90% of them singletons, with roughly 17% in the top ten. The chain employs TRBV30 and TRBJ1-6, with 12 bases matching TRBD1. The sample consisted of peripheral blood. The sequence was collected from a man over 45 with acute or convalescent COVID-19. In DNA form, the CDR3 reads TGTGCCTGGACACTCACGGGACAGGGGGCCTCACCCCTCCACTTT. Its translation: CAWTLTGQGASPLHF.